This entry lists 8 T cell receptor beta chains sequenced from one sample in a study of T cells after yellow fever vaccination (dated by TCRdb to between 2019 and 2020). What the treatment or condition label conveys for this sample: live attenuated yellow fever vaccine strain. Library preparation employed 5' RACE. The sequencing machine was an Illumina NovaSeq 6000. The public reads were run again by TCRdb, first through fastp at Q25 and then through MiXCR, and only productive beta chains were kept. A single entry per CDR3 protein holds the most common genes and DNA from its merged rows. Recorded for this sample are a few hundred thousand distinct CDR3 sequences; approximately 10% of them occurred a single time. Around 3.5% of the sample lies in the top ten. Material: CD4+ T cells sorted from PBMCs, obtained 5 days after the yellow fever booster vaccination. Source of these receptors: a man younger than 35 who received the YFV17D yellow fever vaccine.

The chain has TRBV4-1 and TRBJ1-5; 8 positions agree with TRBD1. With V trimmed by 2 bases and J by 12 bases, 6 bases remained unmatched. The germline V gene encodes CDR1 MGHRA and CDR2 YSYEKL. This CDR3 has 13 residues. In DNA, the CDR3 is TGCGCCAGCAGCCAATCACGGACAGGGATCCAGCATTTT. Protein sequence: CASSQSRTGIQHF.

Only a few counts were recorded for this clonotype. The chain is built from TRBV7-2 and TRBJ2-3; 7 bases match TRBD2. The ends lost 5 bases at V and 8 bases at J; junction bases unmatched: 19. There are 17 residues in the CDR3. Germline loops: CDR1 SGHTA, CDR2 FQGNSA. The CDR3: CASSDLSGATVSGTQYF. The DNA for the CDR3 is TGTGCCAGCAGCGATCTCAGCGGGGCCACCGTCTCGGGTACGCAGTATTTT.

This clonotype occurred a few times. DNA for the CDR3: TGCGCCAGCAGCTCCACTCCAGACAGTTCTTATGGCTACACCTTC. Residues: CASSSTPDSSYGYTF. The V and J genes are TRBV5-1 and TRBJ1-2; D perhaps matches TRBD1 (5 bases). Germline V CDR1 and CDR2: SGHRS, YFSETQ. This CDR3 contains 15 residues. V lost 3 bases, J lost 5 bases, and 17 bases lay in between.

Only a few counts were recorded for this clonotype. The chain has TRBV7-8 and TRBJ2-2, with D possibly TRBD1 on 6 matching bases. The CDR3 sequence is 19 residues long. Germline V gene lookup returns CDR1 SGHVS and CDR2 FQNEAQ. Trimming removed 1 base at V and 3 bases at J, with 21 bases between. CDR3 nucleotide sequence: TGTGCCAGCAGCTTAGTTCTCAGGGGTGCTCCTGGCGACACCGGGGAGCTGTTTTTT. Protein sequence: CASSLVLRGAPGDTGELFF.

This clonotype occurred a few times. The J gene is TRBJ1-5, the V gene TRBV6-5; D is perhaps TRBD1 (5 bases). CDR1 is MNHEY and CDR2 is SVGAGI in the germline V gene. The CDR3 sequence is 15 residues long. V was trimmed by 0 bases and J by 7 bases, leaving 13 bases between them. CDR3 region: CASSYSRWGRQPQHF. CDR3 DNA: TGTGCCAGCAGTTACTCGAGATGGGGGAGGCAGCCCCAGCATTTT.

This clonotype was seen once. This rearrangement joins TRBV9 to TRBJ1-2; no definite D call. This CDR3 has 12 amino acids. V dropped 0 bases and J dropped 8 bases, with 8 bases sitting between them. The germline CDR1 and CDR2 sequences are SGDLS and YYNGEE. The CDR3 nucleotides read TGTGCCAGCAGCGTAGCCACCCGGGGCTACACCTTC. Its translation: CASSVATRGYTF.

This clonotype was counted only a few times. This CDR3 reads CASSRGFGQGYEQYF. The CDR3 nucleotides read TGTGCCAGCAGCCGAGGCTTCGGACAGGGCTACGAGCAGTACTTC. The chain combines TRBV6-2 or TRBV6-3 with TRBJ2-7; TRBD1 matches 8 bases. This CDR3 spans 15 amino acids. Trimming removed 6 bases from V and 3 bases from J; junction bases left unmatched: 10. Germline V gene sequence: CDR1 MNHEY, CDR2 SVGEGT.

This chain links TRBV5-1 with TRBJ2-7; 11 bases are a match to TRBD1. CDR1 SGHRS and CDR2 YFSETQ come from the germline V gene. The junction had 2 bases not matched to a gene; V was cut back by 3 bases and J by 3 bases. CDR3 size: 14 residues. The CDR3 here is CASSSGQGGYEQYF. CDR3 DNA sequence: TGCGCCAGCAGCTCGGGACAGGGGGGCTACGAGCAGTACTTC.